The 28 T cell receptor beta chains listed next were all sequenced from one sample in a study of T cells in Graves' hyperthyroidism and ophthalmopathy. RNA transcripts gave rise to amplified TCR beta CDR3 regions. Using the HTBI primer set, a first-round RT-PCR was run on the TCR CDR3. TCRdb independently ran MiXCR on the multiplex PCR reads; one entry per CDR3 protein. The data hold a few hundred thousand distinct CDR3 sequences, with approximately 13% observed a single time. Sequencing was performed on blood. Receptors originate from a woman in her late teens or twenties with Graves' hyperthyroidism.

The chain joins TRBV28 to TRBJ1-4; D may be TRBD1 (5 bases). In germline, CDR1 is MDHEN, CDR2 SYDVKM. The CDR3 spans 15 residues. Between the trimmed V and J ends, which lost 4 bases and 5 bases, there was a span of 14 bases. CDR3 protein: CASSSPGLLNEKLFF. In DNA, the CDR3 is TGTGCCAGCAGTTCTCCGGGACTGCTCAATGAAAAACTGTTTTTT.

In its sample, this clonotype was seen many times. J is TRBJ2-7 and V is TRBV4-1, with D uncertain. The CDR3 runs to 14 residues. Looked up from germline, CDR1 is MGHRA and CDR2 is YSYEKL. V lost 4 bases and J 2 bases, leaving 12 bases between the germline ends. This CDR3 reads CASSPGPPAYEQYF. The CDR3 coding sequence is TGCGCCAGCAGCCCCGGGCCTCCTGCCTACGAGCAGTACTTC.

This clonotype was seen ten or more times. CDR3 sequence reads: CASSLWATSIETDTQYF. The CDR3 DNA reads TGTGCCAGCAGCTTATGGGCGACTAGTATTGAGACAGATACGCAGTATTTT. This rearrangement joins TRBV7-2 to TRBJ2-3; maybe TRBD2 (6 bases). The CDR3 loop spans 17 amino acids. V lost 2 bases and J 3 bases, leaving 18 bases between the germline ends. Germline V CDR1 and CDR2: SGHTA, FQGNSA.

The V call is TRBV7-3, the J call TRBJ2-2; the D is unclear. The CDR3 sequence is 12 residues long. The ends were cut back, 4 bases at V and 8 bases at J, with 8 bases in the middle. Germline V gives CDR1 SGHTA, CDR2 FQGTGA. CDR3 amino acids: CASSSLGGELFF. The CDR3 coding sequence is TGTGCCAGCAGCTCTCTTGGGGGGGAGCTGTTTTTT.

Many counts were recorded for this clonotype. V and J are TRBV9 and TRBJ2-5, with 7 bases lining up with TRBD2. CDR1 is SGDLS, CDR2 YYNGEE, per germline. With 4 bases clipped from V and 1 base from J, the junction kept 10 bases outside the gene matches. CDR3 size: 16 residues. The CDR3 loop is CASSPRISSGQETQYF. CDR3 coding DNA: TGTGCCAGCAGCCCCCGGATATCTAGCGGCCAAGAGACCCAGTACTTC.

This clonotype was picked up many times. This chain connects TRBV5-8 to TRBJ1-2; weak D call: TRBD1 (5 bases). Germline V gene lookup returns CDR1 SGHTS and CDR2 YDEGEE. The CDR3 spans 15 residues. V lost 5 bases and J lost 4, with 18 bases in between. CDR3 sequence (DNA): TGTGCCAGCAGGAGGGGCCGATCCCCCCTCTATGGCTACACCTTC. Translating gives CASRRGRSPLYGYTF.

This chain joins TRBV20-1 and TRBJ2-1, with 7 nucleotides matching TRBD1. Germline V gene data show CDR1 as DFQATT and CDR2 as SNEGSKA (reference sequence). This CDR3 is 12 amino acids long. The CDR3 region has the DNA TGCAGCGTAGCAAGGGGGCCCAATGAGCAGTTCTTC. Translated: CSVARGPNEQFF.

The rearrangement joins TRBV25-1 to TRBJ1-2, with D possibly matching TRBD1 (6 bases). Germline CDR1 is MGHDK and CDR2 is SYGVNS. The CDR3 spans 15 residues. Trimming pared 6 bases from V and 2 bases from J, leaving 16 bases between. The CDR3 reads CASSLSGHKNYGYTF. CDR3 DNA: TGTGCCAGCAGCCTATCGGGACACAAAAACTATGGCTACACCTTC.

This clonotype was counted many times. The gene calls are TRBV20-1 and TRBJ1-1; 8 bases line up with TRBD1. CDR3 length equals 13 residues. The V gene end was trimmed by 4 bases and the J gene end by 5 bases; junction bases not matched to a gene: 6. Per germline, CDR1 DFQATT and CDR2 SNEGSKA (reference sequence). CDR3 nucleotide sequence: TGCAGTGCTATTGGACAGGGAGGAACTGAAGCTTTCTTT. Amino acid sequence: CSAIGQGGTEAFF.

J is TRBJ2-1 and V is TRBV7-2, with TRBD2 matching over 9 bases. The CDR3 spans 16 residues. Losses at the gene ends were 4 bases for V and 7 bases for J; bases not matched to a gene: 11. Germline values: CDR1 SGHTA, CDR2 FQGNSA. CDR3 coding DNA: TGTGCCAGCAGCTGGGGTTCGAGCGGGAGGACGAATGAGCAGTTCTTC. Translation gives CASSWGSSGRTNEQFF. Looking up the rest from reference TRBV7-2 and TRBJ2-1 gives the full variable domain: GAGVSQSPSNKVTEKGKDVELRCDPISGHTALYWYRQSLGQGLEFLIYFQGNSAPDKSGLPSDRFSAERTGGSVSTLTIQRTQQEDSAVYLCASSWGSSGRTNEQFFGPGTRLTVL.

This clonotype showed up many times. CDR3: CASSGQSNQPQHF. The CDR3 coding sequence is TGTGCCAGCTCCGGACAGAGCAATCAGCCCCAGCATTTT. The chain employs TRBV18 and TRBJ1-5, with D tentatively TRBD1 (6 bases). Trimming took off 6 bases at V and 1 base at J, with 7 bases between the two ends. This CDR3 has 13 amino acids. The germline V gene encodes CDR1 KGHSH and CDR2 LQKENI.

This clonotype was picked up a small number of times. The rearrangement joins TRBV25-1 to TRBJ2-3; TRBD2 agrees at 9 bases. The CDR3 runs 17 residues. Germline loops: CDR1 MGHDK, CDR2 SYGVNS. J was trimmed by 3 bases and V by 1 base; bases with no gene match: 8. CDR3 residues: CASSEWGSGRMTDTQYF. CDR3 bases: TGTGCCAGCAGTGAATGGGGTAGCGGGAGAATGACAGATACGCAGTATTTT.

This clonotype has a count of ten or more. The V gene is TRBV28, the J gene TRBJ2-1; TRBD2 agrees at 8 bases. From germline, CDR1 is MDHEN and CDR2 SYDVKM. The CDR3 length is 17 residues. With 7 bases clipped from V and 9 bases from J, the junction kept 20 bases outside the gene matches. CDR3 nucleotides: TGTGCCAGCACCCCTTGGGGTAGCGGGGACCGCGCCCCTGAGCAGTTCTTC. This sequence encodes CASTPWGSGDRAPEQFF.

This clonotype has a handful of counts. The V and J genes are TRBV6-9 and TRBJ1-1; possible D gene TRBD1, 6 bases. This CDR3 is built from 17 residues. V shed 7 bases and J shed 2 bases, with 23 bases lying between them. Germline V gives CDR1 MNHGY, CDR2 SVAAGI. The CDR3 bases are TGTGCCAGCACTTTACTTGGGGGCCCGGACAGAAACACTGAAGCTTTCTTT. Encoded protein: CASTLLGGPDRNTEAFF.

This clonotype was counted at least ten times. The V and J genes are TRBV6-6 and TRBJ2-1; D may correspond to TRBD1 or TRBD2 (6 bases each). Trimming took off 0 bases at V and 3 bases at J, with 18 bases between the two ends. This CDR3 comprises 18 residues. Germline-derived CDR1 and CDR2 are MNHNY and SVGAGI (reference sequence). The CDR3 nucleotides are TGTGCCAGCAGTTACTCGGCGACAGGAGGGGGAGGCTACAATGAGCAGTTCTTC. Its translation is CASSYSATGGGGYNEQFF.

This clonotype was recorded many times. CDR3 protein: CASSLTSGNQPQHF. The DNA of the CDR3 is TGTGCCAGCAGTTTAACGTCAGGCAATCAGCCCCAGCATTTT. The genes are TRBV12-3 or TRBV12-4 and TRBJ1-5; D uncertain. The V and J ends lost 2 bases and 2 bases respectively, with 7 bases between them. The CDR3 spans 14 residues.

The chain uses TRBV11-2 and TRBJ2-5, with D maybe TRBD2 (5 bases). Per germline, CDR1 SGHAT and CDR2 FQNNGV. Trimming left V 5 bases short and J 4 bases short, with 14 bases between. This CDR3 region has 14 residues. DNA of the CDR3: TGTGCCAGCAGCCCCCGCGAAGGGAGAGAGACCCAGTACTTC. Translated, it gives CASSPREGRETQYF.

The V gene is TRBV4-1, the J gene TRBJ1-2; possible D gene TRBD1, 5 bases. The germline V gene has CDR1 MGHRA and CDR2 YSYEKL. CDR3 size: 14 residues. The V and J ends lost 2 bases and 3 bases respectively, with 10 bases between them. CDR3 sequence reads: CASSQPQGDYGYTF. The CDR3 nucleotides read TGCGCCAGCAGCCAACCTCAGGGTGACTATGGCTACACCTTC.

This clonotype was found many times. J is TRBJ2-1 and V is TRBV18, with D uncertain. CDR1 is KGHSH, CDR2 LQKENI, per germline. The V end lost 0 bases, the J end lost 3 bases, and 3 bases lay between the germline ends. The length of the CDR3 is 13 residues. The CDR3 sequence is CASSPPGYNEQFF. The CDR3 DNA sequence: TGTGCCAGCTCACCACCGGGCTACAATGAGCAGTTCTTC.

This clonotype was observed at least ten times. J is TRBJ2-7 and V is TRBV10-3, with D possibly matching TRBD2 (5 bases). The CDR3 length is 15 residues. Germline-derived CDR1 and CDR2 are ENHRY and SYGVKD. V gave up 5 bases and J gave up 6 bases, with 20 bases separating them. For the CDR3, the DNA is TGTGCCATCAGTCCCCGGACTCCCGCAAACGTCGAGCAGTACTTC. Encoded protein: CAISPRTPANVEQYF.

This clonotype was seen many times. This rearrangement joins TRBV28 to TRBJ1-1, with D possibly being TRBD1 (5 bases). V was pared by 8 bases and J by 3 bases, with 16 bases between. The length of the CDR3 is 14 residues. Germline values: CDR1 MDHEN, CDR2 SYDVKM. CDR3 region: CASRGRVRYTEAFF. Written as DNA, the CDR3 is TGTGCCAGCCGGGGCCGGGTTAGGTACACTGAAGCTTTCTTT. Full variable domain (outside the CDR3, taken from reference TRBV28 and TRBJ1-1): DVKVTQSSRYLVKRTGEKVFLECVQDMDHENMFWYRQDPGLGLRLIYFSYDVKMKEKGDIPEGYSVSREKKERFSLILESASTNQTSMYLCASRGRVRYTEAFFGQGTRLTVV.

Many counts were recorded for this clonotype. This chain links TRBV11-3 with TRBJ1-1; D remains ambiguous. The CDR3 consists of 13 residues. Germline V gene data show CDR1 as SGHNT and CDR2 as YENEEA. Trimming took 5 bases from V and 7 from J, leaving 14 bases between them. CDR3 protein: CASSPPSSREAFF. Written as DNA, the CDR3 is TGTGCCAGCAGCCCCCCGTCGAGCCGTGAAGCTTTCTTT. Supplemented by reference TRBV11-3 and TRBJ1-1, the full variable domain reads EAGVVQSPRYKIIEKKQPVAFWCNPISGHNTLYWYLQNLGQGPELLIRYENEEAVDDSQLPKDRFSAERLKGVDSTLKIQPAELGDSAVYLCASSPPSSREAFFGQGTRLTVV.

This clonotype has at least ten counts. V gene TRBV12-3 or TRBV12-4 combines with J gene TRBJ2-3; 10 bases are shared with TRBD2. V shed 11 bases and J 2 bases; nucleotides not matched to a gene: 7. CDR3 length: 14 residues. The CDR3 region has the DNA TGTGCCTGCGAAGCGGGAGGGCCCACAGATACGCAGTATTTT. Protein product: CACEAGGPTDTQYF.

In the case of this clonotype: A read error may produce the germline difference seen at one junction end. V and J are TRBV7-2 and TRBJ2-7; D gene uncertain. The CDR3 sequence is 14 residues long. Germline assignment: CDR1 SGHTA and CDR2 FQGNSA. The CDR3 coding sequence is TGTGCCTGCAGCTCAAGACCCTTATCGTCCGAGCAGTACTTC. The encoded protein is CACSSRPLSSEQYF.

The chain recombines TRBV27 with TRBJ2-7, with TRBD1 matching over 8 bases. The J segment lost 0 bases and the V segment lost 4 bases, leaving 14 bases of the junction unmatched. This CDR3 region has 18 residues. Germline V gives CDR1 MNHEY, CDR2 SMNVEV (reference sequence). This CDR3 reads CASSSPIGTGASSYEQYF. In DNA form, the CDR3 reads TGTGCCAGCAGTTCCCCGATTGGGACAGGAGCCAGCTCCTACGAGCAGTACTTC.

This clonotype was detected only a few times. V is TRBV4-2 and J is TRBJ2-3; 7 nucleotides line up with TRBD2. Germline values: CDR1 LGHNA, CDR2 YNFKEQ. This CDR3 comprises 16 residues. V lost 0 bases, J lost 1 base, and 4 bases stayed unmatched. Here the CDR3 DNA reads TGTGCCAGCAGCCAAGATGCGGGGGTCGGCACAGATACGCAGTATTTT. This codes for CASSQDAGVGTDTQYF.

This clonotype was recorded at least ten times. The rearrangement uses TRBV12-3 or TRBV12-4 and TRBJ1-1; no definite D call. CDR3 size: 15 residues. Trimming pared 6 bases from V and 1 base from J, leaving 15 bases between. This chain's CDR3 is CASSPLAVSNTEAFF. The CDR3 nucleotides read TGTGCCAGCAGCCCCTTAGCGGTCTCGAACACTGAAGCTTTCTTT.

Regarding this clonotype: A much larger clonotype is one base distant, so this may be a read error. A read error is likely, as this CDR3 ends without the conserved phenylalanine or tryptophan. The J gene is TRBJ2-3, the V gene TRBV9; D perhaps matches TRBD2 (6 bases). The CDR3 loop spans 16 amino acids. Germline V lookup: CDR1 SGDLS, CDR2 YYNGEE. V lost 2 bases and J 2 bases, leaving 15 bases between the germline ends. CDR3 sequence: CASSVDPGAPTDTQYL. Here the CDR3 DNA reads TGTGCCAGCAGCGTTGACCCGGGAGCCCCCACAGATACGCAGTATCTT.